These 10 T cell receptor beta chains came from one sample sequenced in a study of cytomegalovirus exposure and HLA in healthy donors. With 60 Vbeta and 13 Jbeta primers, the PCR was carried out. Profiled with immunoSEQ multiplex PCR; TCRdb holds only in-frame clones, not every one. The sample records around 150,000 clones, 70% to 80% being singletons. Specimen: PBMCs. These receptor sequences come from a woman aged 35 to 49 in good health and CMV-seronegative.

The chain employs TRBV5-6 and TRBJ1-1; 8 bases map to TRBD1. CDR3 length equals 16 residues. Germline V gives CDR1 SGHDT, CDR2 YYEEEE. V shed 4 bases, J shed 1 base, and the junction held 9 bases outside the gene matches. The DNA of the CDR3 is TGTGCCAGCAGCACTTTCGGGACAGGCTGGAACACTGAAGCTTTCTTT. Residues: CASSTFGTGWNTEAFF.

The V gene is TRBV9, the J gene TRBJ2-1; 12 bases are a match to TRBD1. This CDR3 is built from 17 residues. Losses at the gene ends were 4 bases for V and 8 bases for J; bases not matched to a gene: 13. The germline V gene encodes CDR1 SGDLS and CDR2 YYNGEE. The CDR3 protein is CASSPFQGGQGADEQFF. In DNA, the CDR3 is TGTGCCAGCAGCCCTTTTCAGGGGGGACAGGGGGCCGATGAGCAGTTCTTC.

This sequence joins TRBV7-9 and TRBJ1-1, with D hard to call. Per germline, CDR1 SEHNR and CDR2 FQNEAQ (reference sequence). V gave up 5 bases and J gave up 1 base, with 11 bases separating them. This CDR3 comprises 14 residues. The CDR3 DNA is TGTGCCAGCAGCCCGAGGGCCCGGAACACTGAAGCTTTCTTT. It specifies CASSPRARNTEAFF. Variable domain in full (rest from reference TRBV7-9 and TRBJ1-1): DTGVSQNPRHKITKRGQNVTFRCDPISEHNRLYWYRQTLGQGPEFLTYFQNEAQLEKSRLLSDRFSAERPKGSFSTLEIQRTEQGDSAMYLCASSPRARNTEAFFGQGTRLTVV.

V is TRBV6-4 and J is TRBJ2-7; 10 nucleotides match TRBD2. Looked up from germline, CDR1 is MRHNA and CDR2 is SNTAGT. The length of the CDR3 is 15 residues. The trim removed 5 bases at V and 5 bases at J, leaving 9 bases unmatched. CDR3 loop: CASSLAGVRMHEQYF. CDR3 DNA: TGTGCCAGCAGTCTAGCGGGAGTTCGCATGCACGAGCAGTACTTC.

This clone showed up just a few times. Other DNA sequences from this sample encode an identical CDR3 as well. The chain joins TRBV5-1 to TRBJ2-3; 9 nucleotides align to TRBD2. Germline CDR1 is SGHRS and CDR2 is YFSETQ. The CDR3 contains 15 residues. Losses at the gene ends were 4 bases for V and 5 bases for J; bases not matched to a gene: 8. CDR3 DNA sequence: TGCGCCAGCAGCATTTATAGCGGGGGTGTAGATACGCAGTATTTT. Translating it yields CASSIYSGGVDTQYF.

CDR3 coding DNA: TGTGCCTGGGTTCCGGGACAGCCTTTATATGGCTACACCTTC. Residues: CAWVPGQPLYGYTF. V gene TRBV30 combines with J gene TRBJ1-2; 7 nucleotides line up with TRBD1. The CDR3 loop spans 14 amino acids. V was clipped by 5 bases and J by 5 bases; unmatched bases: 11. Per the germline V gene, CDR1 is GTSNPN and CDR2 is SVGIG (reference sequence).

This CDR3 reads CSVGDRSNTEAFF. The CDR3 DNA follows: TGCAGCGTGGGGGACAGGTCGAACACTGAAGCTTTCTTT. The chain recombines TRBV29-1 with TRBJ1-1, with 8 nucleotides matching TRBD1. Germline lookup yields CDR1 SQVTM and CDR2 ANQGSEA. V lost 6 bases to trimming and J lost 1 base; unmatched junction nucleotides: 4. The CDR3 has 13 amino acids.

The chain combines TRBV7-8 with TRBJ1-5, with TRBD1 identical over 7 bases. The CDR3 extends over 15 amino acids. With V trimmed by 9 bases and J by 4 bases, 12 bases remained unmatched. CDR1 is SGHVS and CDR2 is FQNEAQ in the germline V gene. CDR3 DNA sequence: TGTGCCAGTCGACAGACTGGGACAGAGAATCAGCCCCAGCATTTT. Its protein is CASRQTGTENQPQHF.

This clone was counted once. The rearrangement joins TRBV2 to TRBJ1-5; 7 positions agree with TRBD1. Germline V gives CDR1 SNHLY, CDR2 FYNNEI. V lost 6 bases and J lost 7; bases outside the gene matches: 9. This CDR3 comprises 14 residues. The CDR3 region is CASSQGGAGQPQHF. The CDR3 nucleotides read TGTGCCAGCAGCCAAGGGGGCGCGGGGCAGCCCCAGCATTTT.

The rearrangement joins TRBV28 to TRBJ1-1; D call uncertain. This CDR3 comprises 14 residues. CDR1 and CDR2 from the germline V gene are MDHEN and SYDVKM. V was clipped by 1 base and J by 6 bases, with 12 bases between them. The CDR3, as DNA: TGTGCCAGCAGTTTATCCTTAGTTTCATCTGAAGCTTTCTTT. Protein sequence: CASSLSLVSSEAFF.